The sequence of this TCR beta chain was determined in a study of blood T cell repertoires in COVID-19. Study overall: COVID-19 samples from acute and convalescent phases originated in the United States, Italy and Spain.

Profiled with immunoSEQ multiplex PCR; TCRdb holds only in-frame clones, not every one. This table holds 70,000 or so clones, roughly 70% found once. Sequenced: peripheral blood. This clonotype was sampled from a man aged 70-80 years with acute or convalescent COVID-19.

CDR3 DNA: TGTGCCAGCTCACCAACCCTAGAGCGGGAGCAGTACTTC. Its protein product is CASSPTLEREQYF. The chain couples TRBV18 to TRBJ2-7; D is possibly TRBD2 (5 bases). This CDR3 has 13 amino acids. V lost 2 bases and J 7 bases, leaving 12 bases between the germline ends. Germline V gives CDR1 KGHSH, CDR2 LQKENI.